The rows below give T cell receptor beta chains drawn from one sample of a study of T cells in Graves' hyperthyroidism and ophthalmopathy. One entry per CDR3 protein, called by TCRdb with MiXCR from the multiplex PCR reads. The sample holds some 500,000 distinct CDR3 sequences, around 16% seen once. Material for sequencing was blood. These receptors came from a woman aged 25-40 years with Graves' ophthalmopathy. Each CDR3 is given with its conserved first and last residue. A D gene is named only where the DNA matches it firmly. Only some rows state a clone size, as once, few, many or a class for expanded clones.

length: 14
size: few
V: TRBV27
D: TRBD1
J: TRBJ2-5
CDR3: CASSLWDSGETQYF
DNA: TGTGCCAGCAGTTTATGGGACAGCGGAGAGACCCAGTACTTC

length: 13
size: few
V: TRBV9
D: NA
J: TRBJ2-5
CDR3: CASSPQDGETQYF
DNA: TGTGCCAGCTCGCCCCAAGACGGGGAGACCCAGTACTTC

length: 15
size: few
V: TRBV5-1
D: TRBD2
J: TRBJ2-7
CDR3: CASNPSGRPYYEQYF
DNA: TGCGCCAGCAACCCCAGCGGGAGACCATACTACGAGCAGTACTTC

length: 14
size: many
V: TRBV3-1
D: TRBD2
J: TRBJ2-7
CDR3: CASSREGGPYEQYF
DNA: TGTGCCAGCAGCCGGGAGGGAGGTCCCTACGAGCAGTACTTC

length: 15
size: NA
V: TRBV19
D: NA
J: TRBJ1-1
CDR3: CASSRGGSMNTEAFF
DNA: TGTGCCAGTAGTAGAGGTGGATCGATGAACACTGAAGCTTTCTTT

length: 15
size: many
V: TRBV3-1
D: NA
J: TRBJ2-4
CDR3: CASSQEDRAGDIQYF
DNA: TGTGCCAGCAGCCAAGAGGACAGGGCGGGGGACATTCAGTACTTC

length: 13
size: few
V: TRBV18
D: NA
J: TRBJ2-5
CDR3: CASSLADQETQYF
DNA: TGTGCCAGCTCACTTGCAGACCAAGAGACCCAGTACTTC

length: 13
size: many
V: TRBV2
D: NA
J: TRBJ1-3
CDR3: CASSVVPGNTIYF
DNA: TGTGCCAGCAGTGTGGTCCCTGGAAACACCATATATTTT

length: 18
size: NA
V: TRBV6-2/TRBV6-3
D: TRBD2
J: TRBJ2-5
CDR3: CASSFFPSVAGFEETQYF
DNA: TGTGCCAGCAGTTTCTTTCCCTCGGTAGCGGGATTTGAAGAGACCCAGTACTTC

length: 15
size: NA
V: TRBV6-1
D: TRBD2
J: TRBJ2-1
CDR3: CASSDGTRGSREQFF
DNA: TGTGCCAGCAGTGATGGGACTAGGGGGTCCCGTGAGCAGTTCTTC

length: 15
size: NA
V: TRBV4-1
D: NA
J: TRBJ2-5
CDR3: CASSQDRAVQETQYF
DNA: TGCGCCAGCAGCCAAGATCGGGCAGTACAAGAGACCCAGTACTTC

length: 17
size: NA
V: TRBV20-1
D: TRBD2
J: TRBJ2-1
CDR3: CSATGGLAGGPRNEQFF
DNA: TGCAGTGCTACCGGGGGACTAGCGGGAGGGCCGCGGAATGAGCAGTTCTTC

length: 12
size: many
V: TRBV30
D: NA
J: TRBJ2-1
CDR3: CAWSVLFNEQFF
DNA: TGTGCCTGGAGTGTACTTTTCAATGAGCAGTTCTTC

length: 14
size: once
V: TRBV6-5
D: NA
J: TRBJ1-2
CDR3: CASSYSQADYGYTF
DNA: TGTGCCAGCAGTTACTCCCAGGCAGACTATGGCTACACCTTC

length: 12
size: many
V: TRBV11-2
D: NA
J: TRBJ1-6
CDR3: CASSLRDSPLHF
DNA: TGTGCCAGCAGCTTAAGGGATTCACCCCTCCACTTT

length: 14
size: many
V: TRBV20-1
D: TRBD2
J: TRBJ2-7
CDR3: CSASKSGSFGEQYF
DNA: TGCAGTGCTAGTAAAAGCGGGAGCTTTGGCGAGCAGTACTTC

length: 15
size: NA
V: TRBV28
D: TRBD1
J: TRBJ2-4
CDR3: CASSFLRGPKNIQYF
DNA: TGTGCCAGCAGTTTTTTGAGGGGGCCAAAAAACATTCAGTACTTC

length: 14
size: many
V: TRBV7-9
D: NA
J: TRBJ2-7
CDR3: CASRFDGVWGEQYF
DNA: TGTGCCAGCAGATTTGATGGAGTCTGGGGCGAGCAGTACTTC